This T cell receptor beta chain derives from a study of T cell responses to AZD1222 COVID-19 vaccine. Generated by immunoSEQ multiplex PCR, the TCRdb table keeps only in-frame clones and is missing some. The sample has roughly 200,000 clones; around 93% are singletons. Study-level results: Among AZD1222 vaccinees, only six were seropositive at baseline. A rise in Spike-specific TCR breadth and depth followed two AZD1222 doses. CD4 TCRs associated with vaccination spanned spike, dominating at 160-218 and 743-854.

This clone has just one count. What it recognizes is unknown. V was trimmed by 2 bases and J by 7 bases, leaving 11 bases between them. Germline V gives CDR1 SGHAT, CDR2 FQNNGV. There are 13 residues in the CDR3. This specimen consisted of peripheral blood, obtained 28 days after the second dose of the MenACWY control vaccine. The sequence was collected from an adult who received the MenACWY meningococcal vaccine as a control. The rearrangement uses TRBV11-2 and TRBJ1-1, with D possibly TRBD1 on 5 matching bases. In nucleotides, the CDR3 is TGTGCCAGCAGCTTATTGGGGGTTGGTGAAGCTTTCTTT. Protein: CASSLLGVGEAFF.